This T cell receptor (beta chain) was identified in a study of blood T cell repertoires in COVID-19. On the study more broadly: Researchers got acute and convalescent COVID-19 samples from the United States, Italy and Spain. From T cells, B-cell-depleted T cells, or PBMCs came the material, which was cDNA or gDNA.

Authors' data handling: The assay estimated nucleated cells by amplifying reference gene primers. Generated by immunoSEQ multiplex PCR, the TCRdb table keeps only in-frame clones and is missing some. The V and J calls and the clone size are those of that table, but D and trimming were determined from the DNA. The table has roughly 230,000 clones, 88% seen once. The germline V gene has CDR1 MGHRA and CDR2 YSYEKL. This CDR3 is 17 amino acids long. The V and J ends lost 1 base and 7 bases respectively, with 19 bases between them. This chain joins TRBV4-1 and TRBJ1-4, with D possibly matching TRBD1 (5 bases). Sequenced: peripheral blood. This receptor was taken from a human donor in a cohort sampled during active COVID-19. The CDR3: CASSQAAGGGDSEKLFF. Written as DNA, the CDR3 is TGCGCCAGCAGCCAAGCGGCGGGAGGAGGGGATAGTGAAAAACTGTTTTTT.